A selection of T cell receptor beta chains follows, all from one sample in a study of human T cells and chemical hapten exposure. TCRdb reprocessed the RACE reads with MiXCR, giving one entry per CDR3 protein. The data hold 180,000 or so distinct CDR3 sequences, with about 14% observed a single time. Sequenced material: whole blood, taken in connection with sensitization to the hapten diphenylcyclopropenone (DPC). These receptors were obtained from a woman in her twenties or thirties with alopecia areata. Some clones in this sample may be carry-over from other donors' samples. CDR3s include the opening cysteine and the closing phenylalanine or tryptophan. A D gene is named only where the DNA matches it firmly. Some rows have no size entry. The others give once, few or many, or a class for an expanded clone.

TRBJ1-1 - - TRBV18 TGTGCCAGCTCACTCGACAGTAGCGCTCCAATGGCTTTCTTT CASSLDSSAPMAFF
TRBJ2-7 many - TRBV27 TGTGCCAGCAGTTTCGGGACCCGGAGCTACGAGCAGTACTTC CASSFGTRSYEQYF
TRBJ2-1 many - TRBV6-5 TGTGCCAGCAGTTCCCCCTACAATGAGCAGTTCTTC CASSSPYNEQFF
TRBJ2-3 few TRBD2 TRBV2 TGTGCCAGCAGGTTGACTAGCGACAAGATGGCAGATACGCAGTATTTT CASRLTSDKMADTQYF
TRBJ2-1 - TRBD1 TRBV6-2/TRBV6-3 TGTGCCAGCAGCGGGACAGGGGGTTGGAGCTCCTACAATGAGCAGTTCTTC CASSGTGGWSSYNEQFF
TRBJ2-1 many - TRBV27 TGTGCCAGCAGTTTATCCAGCCCAAGGTACAATGAGCAGTTCTTC CASSLSSPRYNEQFF
TRBJ2-7 many - TRBV29-1 TGCAGCGCTGGGGGCGGGCTCTACGAGCAGTACTTC CSAGGGLYEQYF
TRBJ2-3 few TRBD1 TRBV7-2 TGTGCCAGCAGCCCGGGACAGCTACCAGATACGCAGTATTTT CASSPGQLPDTQYF
TRBJ1-6 - - TRBV20-1 TGCAGTGCTAGAGGTCTCAAGGATTCACCCCTCCACTTT CSARGLKDSPLHF
TRBJ2-7 few - TRBV28 TGTGCCAGCATGGGGATGTCCTACGAGCAGTACTTC CASMGMSYEQYF
TRBJ2-5 few TRBD2 TRBV20-1 TGCAGTGCCCCCCCTCCGGGACTACAGAGCAGGACCCAGTACTTC CSAPPPGLQSRTQYF
TRBJ2-1 few - TRBV7-9 TGTGCCAGCAGCTCCGGAGTGGAGCAGTTCTTC CASSSGVEQFF
TRBJ1-5 - TRBD1 TRBV12-3/TRBV12-4 TGTGCCAGCAGTGCTAGACAGGGAGATCAGCCCCAGCATTTT CASSARQGDQPQHF
TRBJ1-1 many - TRBV12-5 TGTGCTAGTGTAAAAGGACCTGTGAACACTGAAGCTTTCTTT CASVKGPVNTEAFF
TRBJ2-4 few TRBD2 TRBV5-1 TGCGCCAGCAGCTTAACCCCGGGACTAGCGGGGGCCAAAAACATTCAGTACTTC CASSLTPGLAGAKNIQYF
TRBJ2-5 many - TRBV5-1 TGCGCCAGCAGCCGGGACGGACAAGAGACCCAGTACTTC CASSRDGQETQYF
TRBJ2-5 - - TRBV6-2/TRBV6-3 TGTGCCAGCAGTTACCCGACCGGGCAGTCACCTCCTCAAGAGACCCAGTACTTC CASSYPTGQSPPQETQYF
TRBJ2-3 - - TRBV25-1 TGTGCCAGCAGTGAATATCTGGGCACAGATACGCAGTATTTT CASSEYLGTDTQYF
TRBJ1-1 - - TRBV18 TGTGCCAGCTCACCCATCACAGGTGAAGCTTTCTTT CASSPITGEAFF
TRBJ2-5 few - TRBV20-1 TGCAGTGCTAGAGCCCCCGTGATGGGGGAGACCCAGTACTTC CSARAPVMGETQYF
TRBJ1-4 - - TRBV10-3 TGTGCCATCAGTGAGTCGAGTAAGGGGCGGACTAATGAAAAACTGTTTTTT CAISESSKGRTNEKLFF
TRBJ1-2 many - TRBV29-1 TGCAGCGTTGAAGGCCCAGGGTCAGTGCGTGGCTACACCTTC CSVEGPGSVRGYTF
TRBJ2-7 - - TRBV24-1 TGTGCCACCAGTGATTTGCGGGGGCCCCCCTACGAGCAGTACTTC CATSDLRGPPYEQYF
TRBJ1-5 few - TRBV12-3/TRBV12-4 TGTGCCAGCAGTTTGTCCCAATATCAGCCCCAGCATTTT CASSLSQYQPQHF
TRBJ2-3 many - TRBV7-2 TGTGCCAGCAGCCCCAGCCCGGGGTTCACAGATACGCAGTATTTT CASSPSPGFTDTQYF
TRBJ2-3 - - TRBV10-3 TGTGCCATCAGTGAACCACTAGTGGCGCAGTATTTT CAISEPLVAQYF
TRBJ1-2 many TRBD1 TRBV28 TGTGCCAGCTCGACTCTAGGGGGCGGCGGTCATGGCTACACCTTC CASSTLGGGGHGYTF
TRBJ2-2 many - TRBV29-1 TGCAGCGTTGATCGGGACACAACCGGGGAGCTGTTTTTT CSVDRDTTGELFF
TRBJ1-4 many TRBD1 TRBV2 TGTGCCAGCAAGAGAGGATGGAGACAGGGGGTGACAAATGAAAAACTGTTTTTT CASKRGWRQGVTNEKLFF
TRBJ1-4 - - TRBV20-1 TGCAGTGCTAGAGATTATGAAAAACTGTTTTTT CSARDYEKLFF
TRBJ1-4 - - TRBV7-8 TGTGCCAGCAGCTTTACCGGACAAGGAGAAAAACTGTTTTTT CASSFTGQGEKLFF
TRBJ1-2 - - TRBV28 TGTGCCAGCAGCCCACAAGCGCGTGGCTACACCTTC CASSPQARGYTF
TRBJ2-2 - - TRBV7-2 TGTGCCAGCAGCCCTAACAGGGCGAACACCGGGGAGCTGTTTTTT CASSPNRANTGELFF
TRBJ2-7 many TRBD2 TRBV4-3 TGCGCCAGCAGCCAGTCGGCTAGCGGAGAATCCTACGAGCAGTACTTC CASSQSASGESYEQYF
TRBJ2-5 few - TRBV20-1 TGCAGTGCTAGAGTGCCGGCTCCTGAGACCCAGTACTTC CSARVPAPETQYF
TRBJ2-1 - - TRBV3-1 TGTGCCAGCAGCCAATTAGCGGACAATGAGCAGTTCTTC CASSQLADNEQFF
TRBJ2-1 - TRBD1 TRBV12-3/TRBV12-4 TGTGCCAGCAGCCCTCCCGGGACAGGGTCGGATGAGCAGTTCTTC CASSPPGTGSDEQFF
TRBJ2-5 few - TRBV29-1 TGCAGCGTTGTGTTATCCGAGACCCAGTACTTC CSVVLSETQYF
TRBJ1-1 few - TRBV25-1 TGTGCCAGCAGTGGCTCAACTGGACAGCAGAACACTGAAGCTTTCTTT CASSGSTGQQNTEAFF
TRBJ2-1 many TRBD1 TRBV6-1 TGTGCCAGCAGTGAATTTAGGACAGGGCTCTCCTACAATGAGCAGTTCTTC CASSEFRTGLSYNEQFF
TRBJ1-1 few - TRBV6-6 TGTGCCAGCAGTTACTCTATCAGGGAAGATCCGAATAGCCACGCGATGAACACTGAAGCTTTCTTT CASSYSIREDPNSHAMNTEAFF
TRBJ2-7 - - TRBV6-2/TRBV6-3 TGTGCCAGCACCCAAGCCACGGGACGGGCCTACTACGAGCAGTACTTC CASTQATGRAYYEQYF
TRBJ2-7 - TRBD1 TRBV2 TGTGCCAGCAGTCCATCCAGGGGGTCCTACGAGCAGTACTTC CASSPSRGSYEQYF
TRBJ2-7 once TRBD2 TRBV20-1 TGCAGTGCTAGATCTGCGACTAGCGGGAGGCTCTACGAGCAGTACTTC CSARSATSGRLYEQYF
TRBJ1-6 - - TRBV5-1 TGCGCCAGCAGCTTGACGGGAGAACGGAATTCACCCCTCCACTTT CASSLTGERNSPLHF
TRBJ2-1 many - TRBV13 TGTGCCAGCAGCTCCCGACAGAGCAGCTCCTACAATGAGCAGTTCTTC CASSSRQSSSYNEQFF
TRBJ2-7 few TRBD1 TRBV6-1 TGTGCCCGACACGCCGGGACAGGGTGTAAGGCCTACGAGCAGTACTTC CARHAGTGCKAYEQYF
TRBJ2-2 few - TRBV7-3 TGTGCCAGCAGCACCGGACAGAGCGAGCTGTTTTTT CASSTGQSELFF
TRBJ1-4 - TRBD1 TRBV7-9 TGTGCCAGCAGCTTAGAGGGACAGCCTAATGAAAAACTGTTTTTT CASSLEGQPNEKLFF
TRBJ2-7 few TRBD2 TRBV20-1 TGCAGTGCTAGTGAGGGGACTAGCGGGAGCTACGAGCAGTACTTC CSASEGTSGSYEQYF
TRBJ1-1 - - TRBV5-1 TGCACCAGCAGCCTGGACAGCCTGAACACTGAAGCTTTCTTT CTSSLDSLNTEAFF
TRBJ2-7 - TRBD1 TRBV14 TGTGCCAGCAGCCTGAGAAGGCAGGGGGTATCGGTCGAGCAGTACTTC CASSLRRQGVSVEQYF
TRBJ2-5 - TRBD2 TRBV5-1 TGCGCCAGCAGCTTACTAGCGGGAAGCGAGACCCAGTACTTC CASSLLAGSETQYF
TRBJ2-2 - - TRBV20-1 TGCAGTGCGAGACAGGACACCGGGGAGCTGTTTTTT CSARQDTGELFF
TRBJ2-7 - TRBD2 TRBV12-3/TRBV12-4 TGTGCCAGCAGTCTGGGACTAGCGGGAGGCGAGCAGTACTTC CASSLGLAGGEQYF
TRBJ2-7 - TRBD2 TRBV20-1 TGCAGTGCCCCGGCGACTAGCGGGGCTTTTGCTTTAAAGCAGTACTTC CSAPATSGAFALKQYF
TRBJ1-2 - - TRBV24-1 TGTGCCACCTTTGTTCCTAACTATGGCTACACCTTC CATFVPNYGYTF
TRBJ2-2 few - TRBV9 TGTGCCAGCAGAAACGACGGCAACACCGGGGAGCTGTTTTTT CASRNDGNTGELFF